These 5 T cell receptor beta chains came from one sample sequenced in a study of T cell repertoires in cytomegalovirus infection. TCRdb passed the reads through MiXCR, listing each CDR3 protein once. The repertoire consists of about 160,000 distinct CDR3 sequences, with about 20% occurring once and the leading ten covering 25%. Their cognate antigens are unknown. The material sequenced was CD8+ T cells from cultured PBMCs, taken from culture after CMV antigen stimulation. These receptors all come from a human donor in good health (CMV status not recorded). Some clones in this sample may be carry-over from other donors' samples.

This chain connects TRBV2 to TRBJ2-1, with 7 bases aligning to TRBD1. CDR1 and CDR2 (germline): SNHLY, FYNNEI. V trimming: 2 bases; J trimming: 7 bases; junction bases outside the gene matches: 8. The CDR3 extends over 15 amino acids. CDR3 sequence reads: CASSEQGVVRNEQFF. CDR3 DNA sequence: TGTGCCAGCAGTGAACAGGGGGTTGTCCGGAATGAGCAGTTCTTC.

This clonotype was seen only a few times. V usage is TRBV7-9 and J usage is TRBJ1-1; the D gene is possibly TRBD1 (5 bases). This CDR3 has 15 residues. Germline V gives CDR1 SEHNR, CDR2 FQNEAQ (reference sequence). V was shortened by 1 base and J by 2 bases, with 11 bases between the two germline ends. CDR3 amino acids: CASSLGQGLNTEAFF. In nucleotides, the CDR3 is TGTGCCAGCAGCTTAGGGCAGGGACTTAACACTGAAGCTTTCTTT.

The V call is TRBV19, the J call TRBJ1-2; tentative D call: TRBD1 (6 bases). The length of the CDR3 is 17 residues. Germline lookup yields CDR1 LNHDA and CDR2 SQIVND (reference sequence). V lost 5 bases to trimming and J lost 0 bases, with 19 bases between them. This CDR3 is CASSAMGHSLTNYGYTF. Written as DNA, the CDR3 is TGTGCCAGTAGTGCGATGGGACACAGCTTAACTAACTATGGCTACACCTTC.

The CDR3 nucleotides are TGCGCCAGCAGCCAAGATTCACAGTACTACGAGCAGTACTTC. It specifies CASSQDSQYYEQYF. The chain links TRBV4-1 to TRBJ2-7; D gene uncertain. CDR1 is MGHRA and CDR2 is YSYEKL in the germline V gene. Between the trimmed V and J ends, which lost 0 bases and 3 bases, there was a span of 9 bases. This CDR3 is built from 14 residues.

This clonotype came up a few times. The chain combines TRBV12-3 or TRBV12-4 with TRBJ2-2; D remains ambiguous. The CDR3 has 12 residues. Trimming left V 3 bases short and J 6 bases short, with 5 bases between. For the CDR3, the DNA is TGTGCCAGCAGTTTCTTTGCCGGGGAGCTGTTTTTT. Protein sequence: CASSFFAGELFF.